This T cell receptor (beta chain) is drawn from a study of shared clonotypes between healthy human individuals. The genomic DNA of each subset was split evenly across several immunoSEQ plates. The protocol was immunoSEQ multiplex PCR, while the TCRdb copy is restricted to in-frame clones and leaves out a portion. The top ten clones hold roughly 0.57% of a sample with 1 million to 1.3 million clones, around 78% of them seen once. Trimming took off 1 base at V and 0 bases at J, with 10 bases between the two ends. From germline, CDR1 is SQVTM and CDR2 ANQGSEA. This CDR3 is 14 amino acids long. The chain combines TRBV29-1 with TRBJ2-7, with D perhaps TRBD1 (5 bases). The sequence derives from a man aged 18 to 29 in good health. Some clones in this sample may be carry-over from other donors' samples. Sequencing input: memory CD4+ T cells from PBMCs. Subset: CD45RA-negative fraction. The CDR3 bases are TGCAGCGTTGAAGGGTGGCAGGGCTCCTACGAGCAGTACTTC. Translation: CSVEGWQGSYEQYF.